Presented here are 14 T cell receptor beta chains from one specimen sequenced in a study of technical replicates of blood from a few donors. Some clones are missing from TCRdb's copy, which holds only in-frame ones; the method was immunoSEQ multiplex PCR. Counted here are 65,000 to 90,000 clones, around 85% occurring once; the ten biggest clones make up approximately 5%. The sample comprised PBMCs. The receptors stem from a human donor in good health. Some clones in this sample may be carry-over from other donors' samples.

This clone showed up just a few times. The genes are TRBV23-1 and TRBJ2-1, with TRBD1 matching over 8 bases. TRBV23-1 is an open reading frame whose function is uncertain. This CDR3 region has 16 residues. The trim removed 2 bases at V and 6 bases at J, leaving 9 bases unmatched. The CDR3 DNA reads TGCGCCAGCAGTCAAAAGGACAGGGTGAATCGCAATGAGCAGTTCTTC. This sequence encodes CASSQKDRVNRNEQFF.

This clone was detected ten times or more. This chain connects TRBV19 to TRBJ1-1; D is possibly TRBD1 (5 bases). The CDR3 consists of 13 residues. V was clipped by 7 bases and J by 6 bases, with 15 bases between them. CDR1 is LNHDA and CDR2 is SQIVND in the germline V gene (reference sequence). CDR3 amino acids: CASINKGRSEAFF. The CDR3, as DNA: TGTGCCAGTATTAATAAGGGGCGTTCTGAAGCTTTCTTT.

The rearrangement uses TRBV19 and TRBJ1-5; D not certain. This CDR3 has 14 amino acids. Germline V CDR1 and CDR2: LNHDA, SQIVND (reference sequence). The V end was cut by 5 bases, the J end by 0 bases, with 8 bases between. CDR3 residues: CASSLAVSNQPQHF. CDR3 nucleotide sequence: TGTGCCAGTAGTCTAGCGGTTAGCAATCAGCCCCAGCATTTT.

The chain employs TRBV6-5 and TRBJ2-7; tentative D call: TRBD1 (6 bases). The CDR3 is 13 amino acids. V was cut by 6 bases and J by 2 bases, with 11 bases left in between. From germline, CDR1 is MNHEY and CDR2 SVGAGI. CDR3 amino acids: CASSPPGAYEQYF. CDR3 nucleotide sequence: TGTGCCAGCAGCCCCCCAGGGGCCTACGAGCAGTACTTC.

V is TRBV5-1 and J is TRBJ2-7; D might be TRBD1 (6 bases). This CDR3 is built from 15 residues. V was trimmed by 2 bases and J by 0 bases, leaving 12 bases between them. Germline V CDR1 and CDR2: SGHRS, YFSETQ. The CDR3 protein is CASSFGTGSSYEQYF. DNA of the CDR3: TGCGCCAGCAGCTTCGGTACAGGGAGCTCCTACGAGCAGTACTTC.

This sequence joins TRBV19 and TRBJ2-3, with 9 bases aligning to TRBD1. From germline, CDR1 is LNHDA and CDR2 SQIVND (reference sequence). V gave up 4 bases and J gave up 6 bases; unmatched junction bases: 11. This CDR3 has 16 amino acids. The CDR3 DNA follows: TGTGCCAGTAGTACGCGGGACAGGGCCCTCGGGGATACGCAGTATTTT. It encodes CASSTRDRALGDTQYF.

With respect to this clone: The junction departs from the called germline gene at one end, perhaps through a read error. This chain links TRBV4-3 with TRBJ2-7; 11 bases are a match to TRBD2. Germline V lookup: CDR1 LGHNA, CDR2 YSLEER. The CDR3 runs to 18 residues. The CDR3 spells CAGSQDLRTSGYSYEQYF. The DNA of the CDR3 is TGCGCCGGCAGCCAAGATCTGAGGACTAGCGGGTACTCCTACGAGCAGTACTTC.

In the case of this clone: An end of the junction differs from the germline gene, which may be a read error. The chain couples TRBV7-9 to TRBJ1-2; perhaps TRBD1 as D (6 bases). The germline V gene has CDR1 SEHNR and CDR2 FQNEAQ (reference sequence). There are 14 residues in the CDR3. The CDR3 spells CASSFLSGRGHDAF. The DNA of the CDR3 is TGTGCCAGCAGCTTTCTCTCGGGCAGGGGTCACGACGCCTTC.

V gene TRBV6-1 combines with J gene TRBJ2-7, with D maybe TRBD1 (6 bases). CDR1 and CDR2 (germline): MNHNS, SASEGT. V was trimmed by 2 bases and J by 2 bases, leaving 13 bases between them. The CDR3 is 15 amino acids. This CDR3 reads CASSEKWTAAYEQYF. CDR3 DNA: TGTGCCAGCAGTGAAAAATGGACAGCGGCCTACGAGCAGTACTTC.

This clone was observed a handful of times. The chain has TRBV5-6 and TRBJ2-1, with a weak D call TRBD1 (5 bases). The CDR3 length is 14 residues. Trimming removed 2 bases from V and 0 bases from J, with 6 bases in between. Looked up from germline, CDR1 is SGHDT and CDR2 is YYEEEE. The CDR3: CASSFDSSYNEQFF. CDR3 sequence (DNA): TGTGCCAGCAGCTTCGACAGCTCCTACAATGAGCAGTTCTTC.

This chain joins TRBV6-1 and TRBJ1-2, with D unresolved. V was cut by 3 bases and J by 4 bases, with 12 bases left in between. Germline V CDR1 and CDR2: MNHNS, SASEGT. The CDR3 is made up of 14 amino acids. The CDR3 sequence is CASSDGSRSYGYTF. CDR3 bases: TGTGCCAGCAGTGATGGATCTCGGAGCTATGGCTACACCTTC.

CDR3 region: CASSTQGAGRQFF. The DNA for the CDR3 is TGTGCCAGCAGCACCCAGGGGGCGGGTCGTCAGTTCTTC. V gene TRBV9 combines with J gene TRBJ2-1; 8 bases match TRBD1. The junction had 10 bases not matched to a gene; V was cut back by 4 bases and J by 13 bases. Germline CDR1 reads SGDLS; CDR2 reads YYNGEE. The CDR3 is 13 amino acids.

Concerning this clone: This sample also contains other DNA sequences that code for the same CDR3. This chain connects TRBV6-5 to TRBJ1-2, with 9 bases fitting TRBD1. Germline CDR1 and CDR2: MNHEY and SVGAGI. Unmatched junction bases numbered 0, after V lost 0 bases and J lost 1 base. The CDR3 is made up of 15 amino acids. CDR3 amino acids: CASSYSTGGNYGYTF. The CDR3 DNA is TGTGCCAGCAGTTACTCGACAGGGGGTAACTATGGCTACACCTTC.

The chain carries TRBV27 and TRBJ1-1; D not certain. The germline CDR1 and CDR2 sequences are MNHEY and SMNVEV (reference sequence). V was shortened by 1 base and J by 4 bases, with 10 bases between the two germline ends. The CDR3 runs to 14 residues. The CDR3 nucleotides read TGTGCCAGCAGTTTATATGCTATCGGCACTGAAGCTTTCTTT. Encoded protein: CASSLYAIGTEAFF.